This T cell receptor (beta chain) was documented in a study of T-cell reconstitution after alpha-beta-depleted transplantation in children. Trimming stripped 1 base from V and 8 bases from J, with 13 bases between. The germline gives CDR1 SGHKS, CDR2 YYEKEE (reference sequence). The CDR3 is 14 residues long. This clonotype was counted many times. The TCRbeta library incorporated unique molecular identifiers. TCRdb independently ran MiXCR on the PCR reads; one entry per CDR3 protein. The sample records over 450,000 distinct CDR3 sequences, roughly a tenth being singletons. This chain connects TRBV5-5 to TRBJ2-1, with unresolved D. The sample in question was PBMCs, obtained before TCRalphabeta/CD19-depleted stem cell transplant. The clonotype comes from a child aged 2 to 9 with inherited bone marrow failure, due to receive a stem cell transplant. The CDR3 DNA reads as TGTGCCAGCAGCTTGAGTTGGGGTTCGGATGAGCAGTTCTTC. Translating gives CASSLSWGSDEQFF.